The T cell receptor beta chain described here comes from a study of shared clonotypes between healthy human individuals. Whole-study results and caveats: It was only blood that was sampled, and tissue repertoires likely differ.

About this clone: The antigen remains unidentified.

In the naive CD8 group, cells lacked CD45RO and were positively selected for CCR7, so terminally differentiated effector memory CD45RA+ cells were left out. The CDR3 extends over 15 amino acids. The V gene's germline CDR1 is MNHEY and CDR2 SVGAGI. Losses at the gene ends were 6 bases for V and 3 bases for J; bases not matched to a gene: 6. Profiling relied on immunoSEQ multiplex PCR, and the TCRdb table lists in-frame clones only, not all of them. The sample holds roughly 2.1 million clones, under 95% seen once. This receptor was identified in a man younger than 30 in good health. Some clones in this sample may be carry-over from other donors' samples. The chain employs TRBV6-5 and TRBJ2-1, with 9 bases fitting TRBD1. The sample was naive CD8+ T cells from PBMCs. CDR3 in amino acids: CASSYMTGGYNEQFF. The CDR3 nucleotides read TGTGCCAGCAGCTACATGACAGGGGGCTACAATGAGCAGTTCTTC.